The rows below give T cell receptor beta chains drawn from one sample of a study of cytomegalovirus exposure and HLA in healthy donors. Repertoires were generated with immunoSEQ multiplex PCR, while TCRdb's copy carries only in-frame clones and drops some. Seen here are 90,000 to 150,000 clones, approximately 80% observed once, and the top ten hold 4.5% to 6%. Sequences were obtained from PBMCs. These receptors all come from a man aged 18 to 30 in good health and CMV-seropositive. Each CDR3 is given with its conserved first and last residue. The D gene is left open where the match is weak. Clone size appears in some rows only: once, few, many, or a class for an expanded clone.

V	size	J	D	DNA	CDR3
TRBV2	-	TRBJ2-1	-	TGTGCCAGCACTAGGGGCTCCTACAATGAGCAGTTCTTC	CASTRGSYNEQFF
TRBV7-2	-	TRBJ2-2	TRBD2	TGTGCCAGCAGCTTGACTAGCGGGGGCAACGCGAACACCGGGGAGCTGTTTTTT	CASSLTSGGNANTGELFF
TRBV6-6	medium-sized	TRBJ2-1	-	TGTGCCAGCAGTCCGATTAGCACTCATGAGCAGTTCTTC	CASSPISTHEQFF
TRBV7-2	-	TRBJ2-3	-	TGTGCCAGCAGCTTATATAGCACAGATACGCAGTATTTT	CASSLYSTDTQYF
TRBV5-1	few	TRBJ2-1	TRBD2	TGCGCCAGCAGCTTCGCGGCTAGCGGGGGGATAGGGCAGTTCTTC	CASSFAASGGIGQFF
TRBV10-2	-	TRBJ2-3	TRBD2	TGCGCCAGTGAGGGGCTAGCGGGAGAAGATACGCAGTATTTT	CASEGLAGEDTQYF
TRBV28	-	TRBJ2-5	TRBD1	TGTGCCAGCAGTTTATACGGACAGGTGGATGGTGAAGAGACCCAGTACTTC	CASSLYGQVDGEETQYF
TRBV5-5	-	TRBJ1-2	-	TGTGCCAGCACTACGGGGGACGTTGGGTCTCGTTATGGCTACACCTTC	CASTTGDVGSRYGYTF
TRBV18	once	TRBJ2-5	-	TGTGCCAGCCGCCCGGGAGCTCAAGAGACCCAGTACTTC	CASRPGAQETQYF
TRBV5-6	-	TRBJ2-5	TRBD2	TGTGCCAGCAGCCCGGGCGGGGGGCGGGAGACCCAGTACTTC	CASSPGGGRETQYF
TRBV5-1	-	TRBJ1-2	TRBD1	TGCGCCAGCAGCCCGGCAGGGGGTGGTGGCTACACCTTC	CASSPAGGGGYTF
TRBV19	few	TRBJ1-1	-	TGTGCCAGTAGCCGGCCCCCCATCAGGGCCAGGAACACTGAAGCTTTCTTT	CASSRPPIRARNTEAFF
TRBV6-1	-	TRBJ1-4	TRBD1	TGTGCCAGCAGTAGGGGACAGGGGAGTGAAAAACTGTTTTTT	CASSRGQGSEKLFF
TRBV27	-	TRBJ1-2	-	TGTGCCAGCAGGAGAGACACAATCTATGGCTACACCTTC	CASRRDTIYGYTF
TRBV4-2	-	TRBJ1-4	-	TGTGCCAGCAGCCAAGTTGGGGGGGTTAATGAAAAACTGTTTTTT	CASSQVGGVNEKLFF
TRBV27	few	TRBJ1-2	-	TGTGCCAGCAGGAGTAGGGGGGGCGCGCGGTATGGCTACACCTTC	CASRSRGGARYGYTF
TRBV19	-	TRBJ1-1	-	TGTGCCAGTAGATCCCCCCAGGGGAGGGGCCCTGAAGCTTTCTTT	CASRSPQGRGPEAFF
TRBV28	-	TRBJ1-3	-	TGTGCCAGCAGTTTATCGGGGGACTCTGGAAACACCATATATTTT	CASSLSGDSGNTIYF
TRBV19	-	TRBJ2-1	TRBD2	TGTGCCAGTAGTCTGACTAGCGGGGTACCTTCCTACAATGAGCAGTTCTTC	CASSLTSGVPSYNEQFF
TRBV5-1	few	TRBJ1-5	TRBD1	TGCGCCAGCAGCCCGACAGGGTATCAGCCCCAGCATTTT	CASSPTGYQPQHF
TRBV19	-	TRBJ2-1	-	TGTGCCAGTAGGGGTCCGAGCGGATCCTACAATGAGCAGTTCTTC	CASRGPSGSYNEQFF
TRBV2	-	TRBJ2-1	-	TGTGCCAGCAGTGCGACTAGAGCGGGTCCCTTCTTC	CASSATRAGPFF
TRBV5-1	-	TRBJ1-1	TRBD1	TGCGCCAGCAGCGAAGCGACAGGGATTAACACTGAAGCTTTCTTT	CASSEATGINTEAFF
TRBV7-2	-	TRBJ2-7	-	TGTGCCAGCAGCACGTTCGGGGGGCGGGACGAGCAGTACTTC	CASSTFGGRDEQYF
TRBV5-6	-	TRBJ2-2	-	TGTGCCAGCAGCCTCAGGAGGGCCGGGGAGCTGTTTTTT	CASSLRRAGELFF
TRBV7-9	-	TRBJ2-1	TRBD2	TGTGCCAGCAGGAAAGGCGGGGGGGACTACAATGAGCAGTTCTTC	CASRKGGGDYNEQFF
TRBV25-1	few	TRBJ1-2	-	TGTGCCAGCAGATTAGGAGTCGATGGCTACACCTTC	CASRLGVDGYTF
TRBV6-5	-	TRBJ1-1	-	TGTGCCAGCAGTACCCATCTTTTGGGGGGGACTGAAGCTTTCTTT	CASSTHLLGGTEAFF
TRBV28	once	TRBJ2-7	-	TGTGCCAGCAGTTATTTAACGGCGGGGCCCTACAAAGAGGCCTACGAGCAGTACTTC	CASSYLTAGPYKEAYEQYF
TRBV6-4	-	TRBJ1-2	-	TGTGCCAGCAGTGACAATAGACAGCCTAACTATGGCTACACCTTC	CASSDNRQPNYGYTF
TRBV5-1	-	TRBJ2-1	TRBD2	TGCGCCAGCATCAGGGGGCCTAGCGGGAGTTCCAATGAGCAGTTCTTC	CASIRGPSGSSNEQFF
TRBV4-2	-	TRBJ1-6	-	TGTGCCAGCAGCCAACAGGGAAATAATTCACCCCTCCACTTT	CASSQQGNNSPLHF
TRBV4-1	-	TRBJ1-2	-	TGCGCCAGCAGCCAAGATCTTGTGGCAGGGGTCGACTATGGCTACACCTTC	CASSQDLVAGVDYGYTF
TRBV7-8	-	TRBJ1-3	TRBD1	TGTGCCAGCAGACGACAGGGGGTCTCTGGAAACACCATATATTTT	CASRRQGVSGNTIYF
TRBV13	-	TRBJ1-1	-	TGTGCCAGCAGCTTCGAGGCAGATACGGAGAACACTGAAGCTTTCTTT	CASSFEADTENTEAFF
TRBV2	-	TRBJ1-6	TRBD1	TGTGCCAGCAGTGGCATACAGGGGGGAAGCTCCTATAATTCACCCCTCCACTTT	CASSGIQGGSSYNSPLHF
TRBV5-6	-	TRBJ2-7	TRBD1	TGTGCCAGCAGCTTGGTAGGCAGGGGGCGGAACGAGCAGTACTTC	CASSLVGRGRNEQYF
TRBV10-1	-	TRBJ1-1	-	TGCGCCAGCAGTGTGACAGTGAACACTGAAGCTTTCTTT	CASSVTVNTEAFF
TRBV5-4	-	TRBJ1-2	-	TGTGCCAGCAGCTTGGGACTGGCTACGTGGTATGGCTACACCTTC	CASSLGLATWYGYTF
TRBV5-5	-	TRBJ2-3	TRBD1	TGTGCCAGCAGCTTGGCCAGCAGGGGGTCAGATACGCAGTATTTT	CASSLASRGSDTQYF
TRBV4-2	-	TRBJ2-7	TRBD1	TGTGCCAGCAGCCAAGACCTCGGGACAGGGGTCTACGAGCAGTACTTC	CASSQDLGTGVYEQYF
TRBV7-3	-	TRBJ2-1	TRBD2	TGTGCCAGCAGCTTGGGACTAGCGGATGAGCAGTTCTTC	CASSLGLADEQFF
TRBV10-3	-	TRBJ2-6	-	TGTGCCATCAGTGAGTCGGGCTTCTCTGGGGCCAACGGCCTGACTTTC	CAISESGFSGANGLTF
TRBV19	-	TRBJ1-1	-	TGTGCCAGTCATTTTACAGGGTCCCGATTGACTGAAGCTTTCTTT	CASHFTGSRLTEAFF
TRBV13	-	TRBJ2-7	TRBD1	TGTGCCAGCAGCAAATCCGAGGGACAGGGAATCTACGAGCAGTACTTC	CASSKSEGQGIYEQYF
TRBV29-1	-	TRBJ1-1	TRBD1	TGCAGTTCGGGACAGGGGAAAGAAGCTTTCTTT	CSSGQGKEAFF
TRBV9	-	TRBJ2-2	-	TGTGCCAGCAGCTTACGGGGTTCCGTGAACACCGGGGAGCTGTTTTTT	CASSLRGSVNTGELFF
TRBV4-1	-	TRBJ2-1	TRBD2	TGCGCCAGCAGCCAAAGAGCGGGAGATCGCAATGAGCAGTTCTTC	CASSQRAGDRNEQFF
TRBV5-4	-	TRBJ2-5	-	TGTGCCAGCAGCCCTACTCGCGGGGAGACCCAGTACTTC	CASSPTRGETQYF
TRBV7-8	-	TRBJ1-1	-	TGTGCCAGCAGCTTCCGGACAACCATGAACACTGAAGCTTTCTTT	CASSFRTTMNTEAFF
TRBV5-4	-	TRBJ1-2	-	TGTGCCAGCAGCCCGGACAGCAATGGCTACACCTTC	CASSPDSNGYTF
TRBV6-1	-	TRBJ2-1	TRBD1	TGTGCCAGCAGAGTGGGACAGAACAATGAGCAGTTCTTC	CASRVGQNNEQFF
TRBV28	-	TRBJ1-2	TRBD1	TGTGCCAGCAGAAAAAACAGGGGGCACACTAACTATGGCTACACCTTC	CASRKNRGHTNYGYTF
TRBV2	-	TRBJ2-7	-	TGTGCCAGCAGTGAAGTCGTCCGCGAGCAGTACTTC	CASSEVVREQYF
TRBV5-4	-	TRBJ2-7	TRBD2	TGTGCCAGCAGCTTGAGTAGCGGGGGGGGCCTCTACGAGCAGTACTTC	CASSLSSGGGLYEQYF
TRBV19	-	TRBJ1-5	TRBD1	TGTGCCAGTAGAAGACAGGGTAACCAGCCCCAGCATTTT	CASRRQGNQPQHF
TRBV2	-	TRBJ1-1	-	TGTGCCAGCAGCCTGAACGAGGGTTGGGTTCAAGCTTTCTTT	CASSLNEGWVQAFF
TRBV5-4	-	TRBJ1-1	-	TGTGCCAGCAGCCACCTCGACACCATGAACACTGAAGCTTTCTTT	CASSHLDTMNTEAFF
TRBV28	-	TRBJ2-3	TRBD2	TGTGCCAGCAGTATGGACGGGAGGGCCCTAAATACGCAGTATTTT	CASSMDGRALNTQYF
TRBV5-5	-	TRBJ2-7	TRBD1	TGTGCCAGCAGCTACGGGACAGAAGCCTACGAGCAGTACTTC	CASSYGTEAYEQYF